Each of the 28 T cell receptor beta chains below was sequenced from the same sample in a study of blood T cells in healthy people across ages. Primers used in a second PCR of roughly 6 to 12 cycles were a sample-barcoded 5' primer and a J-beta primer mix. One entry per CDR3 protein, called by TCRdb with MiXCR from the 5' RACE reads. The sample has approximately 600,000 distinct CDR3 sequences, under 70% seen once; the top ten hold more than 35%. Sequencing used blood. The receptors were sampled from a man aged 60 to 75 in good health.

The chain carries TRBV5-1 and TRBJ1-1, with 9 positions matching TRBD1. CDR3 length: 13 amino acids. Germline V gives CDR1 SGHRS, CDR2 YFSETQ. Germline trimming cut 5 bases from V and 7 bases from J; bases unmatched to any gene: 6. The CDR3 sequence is CASSLDRGVEAFF. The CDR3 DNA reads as TGCGCCAGCAGTCTCGACAGGGGGGTTGAAGCTTTCTTT. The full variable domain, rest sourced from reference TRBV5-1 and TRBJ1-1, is KAGVTQTPRYLIKTRGQQVTLSCSPISGHRSVSWYQQTPGQGLQFLFEYFSETQRNKGNFPGRFSGRQFSNSRSEMNVSTLELGDSALYLCASSLDRGVEAFFGQGTRLTVV.

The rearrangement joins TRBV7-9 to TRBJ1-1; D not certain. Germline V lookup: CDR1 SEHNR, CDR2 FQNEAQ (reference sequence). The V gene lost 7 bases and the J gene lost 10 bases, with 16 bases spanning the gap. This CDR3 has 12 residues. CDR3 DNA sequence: TGTGCCAGCACCATGGGAGGTCAAAGAGCTTTCTTT. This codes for CASTMGGQRAFF.

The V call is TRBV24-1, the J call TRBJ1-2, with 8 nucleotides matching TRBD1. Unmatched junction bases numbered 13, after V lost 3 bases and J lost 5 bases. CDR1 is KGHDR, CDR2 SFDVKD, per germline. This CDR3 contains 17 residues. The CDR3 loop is CATSDTTTGAGLYGYTF. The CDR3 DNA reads TGTGCCACCAGTGATACCACGACAGGGGCGGGATTATATGGCTACACCTTC.

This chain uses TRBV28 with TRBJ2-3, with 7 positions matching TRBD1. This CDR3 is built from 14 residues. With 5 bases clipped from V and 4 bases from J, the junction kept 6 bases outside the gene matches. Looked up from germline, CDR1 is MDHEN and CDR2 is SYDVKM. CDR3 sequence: CASSTGTAADTQYF. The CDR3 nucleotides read TGTGCCAGCAGTACTGGGACAGCGGCAGATACGCAGTATTTT.

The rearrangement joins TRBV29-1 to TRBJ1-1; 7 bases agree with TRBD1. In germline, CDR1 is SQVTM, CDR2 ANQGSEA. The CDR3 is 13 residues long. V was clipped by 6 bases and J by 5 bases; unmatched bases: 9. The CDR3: CSVDDRDGTEAFF. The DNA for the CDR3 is TGCAGCGTCGATGACAGGGATGGGACTGAAGCTTTCTTT.

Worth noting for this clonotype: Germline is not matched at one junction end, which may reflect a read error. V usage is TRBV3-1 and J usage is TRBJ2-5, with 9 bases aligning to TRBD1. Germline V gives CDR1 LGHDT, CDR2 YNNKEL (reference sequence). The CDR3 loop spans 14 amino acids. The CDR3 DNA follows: TGTGCCGGCAGCCTCAGGACAGGGGAAGAGACCCAGTACTTC. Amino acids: CAGSLRTGEETQYF.

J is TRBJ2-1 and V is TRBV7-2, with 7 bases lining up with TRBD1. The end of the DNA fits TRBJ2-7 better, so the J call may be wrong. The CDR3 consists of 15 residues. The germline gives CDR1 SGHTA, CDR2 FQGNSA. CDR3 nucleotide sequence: TGTGCCAGCAGCTTAGAGGGGGCCGACTACAATGAGCAGTACTTC. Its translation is CASSLEGADYNEQYF.

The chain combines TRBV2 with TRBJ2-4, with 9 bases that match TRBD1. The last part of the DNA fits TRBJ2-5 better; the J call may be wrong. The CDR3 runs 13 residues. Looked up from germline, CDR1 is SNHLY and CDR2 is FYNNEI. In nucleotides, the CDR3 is TGTGCCAGCGGGGGACAGGGCGGAGAGACCCAGTACTTC. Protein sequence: CASGGQGGETQYF.

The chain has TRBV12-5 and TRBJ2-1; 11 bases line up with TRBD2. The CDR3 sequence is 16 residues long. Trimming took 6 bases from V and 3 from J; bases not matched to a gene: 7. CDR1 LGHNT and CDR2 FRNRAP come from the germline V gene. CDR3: CASGPPLAGGYNEQFF. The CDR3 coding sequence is TGTGCTAGTGGCCCCCCTCTAGCGGGGGGCTACAATGAGCAGTTCTTC. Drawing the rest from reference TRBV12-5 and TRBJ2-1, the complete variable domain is DARVTQTPRHKVTEMGQEVTMRCQPILGHNTVFWYRQTMMQGLELLAYFRNRAPLDDSGMPKDRFSAEMPDATLATLKIQPSEPRDSAVYFCASGPPLAGGYNEQFFGPGTRLTVL.

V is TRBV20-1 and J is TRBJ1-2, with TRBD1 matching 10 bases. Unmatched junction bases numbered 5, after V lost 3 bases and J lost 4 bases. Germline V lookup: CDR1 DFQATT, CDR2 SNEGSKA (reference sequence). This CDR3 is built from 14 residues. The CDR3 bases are TGCAGTGCTAGGGGGGACAGGGGTGCCTATGGCTACACCTTC. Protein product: CSARGDRGAYGYTF.

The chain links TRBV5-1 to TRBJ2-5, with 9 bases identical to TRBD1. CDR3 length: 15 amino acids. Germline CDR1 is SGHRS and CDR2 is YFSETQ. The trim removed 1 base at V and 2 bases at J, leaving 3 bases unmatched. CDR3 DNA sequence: TGCGCCAGCAGCTTGTCCGGGACAGGGCAAGAGACCCAGTACTTC. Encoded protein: CASSLSGTGQETQYF. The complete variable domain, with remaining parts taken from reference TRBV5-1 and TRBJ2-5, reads KAGVTQTPRYLIKTRGQQVTLSCSPISGHRSVSWYQQTPGQGLQFLFEYFSETQRNKGNFPGRFSGRQFSNSRSEMNVSTLELGDSALYLCASSLSGTGQETQYFGPGTRLLVL.

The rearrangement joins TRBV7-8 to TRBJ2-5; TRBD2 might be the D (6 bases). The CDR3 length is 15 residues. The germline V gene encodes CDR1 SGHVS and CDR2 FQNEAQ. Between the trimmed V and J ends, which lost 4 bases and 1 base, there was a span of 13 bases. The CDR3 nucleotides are TGTGCCAGCAGCTCACCCCCGGGACTCCAAGAGACCCAGTACTTC. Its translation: CASSSPPGLQETQYF. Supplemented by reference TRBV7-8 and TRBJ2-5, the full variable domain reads GAGVSQSPRYKVAKRGQDVALRCDPISGHVSLFWYQQALGQGPEFLTYFQNEAQLDKSGLPSDRFFAERPEGSVSTLKIQRTQQEDSAVYLCASSSPPGLQETQYFGPGTRLLVL.

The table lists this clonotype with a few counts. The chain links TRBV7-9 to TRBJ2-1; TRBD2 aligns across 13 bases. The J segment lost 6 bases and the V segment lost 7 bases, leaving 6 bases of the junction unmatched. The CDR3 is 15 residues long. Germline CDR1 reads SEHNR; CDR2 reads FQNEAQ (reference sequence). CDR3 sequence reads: CASTLGTSGANEQFF. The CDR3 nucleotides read TGTGCCAGCACCTTGGGGACTAGCGGGGCCAATGAGCAGTTCTTC.

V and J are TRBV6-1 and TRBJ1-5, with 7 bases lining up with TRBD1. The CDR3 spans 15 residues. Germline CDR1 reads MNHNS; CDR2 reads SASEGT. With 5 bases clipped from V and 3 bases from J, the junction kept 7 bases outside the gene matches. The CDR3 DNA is TGTGCCAGCAGTCGCGGGACAGTCTTCAATCAGCCCCAGCATTTT. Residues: CASSRGTVFNQPQHF.

The CDR3 nucleotides read TGCAGCGGCTTAGGCGGGACAGGGGGGGTCAATGAGCAGTTCTTC. Protein sequence: CSGLGGTGGVNEQFF. V gene TRBV29-1 combines with J gene TRBJ2-1; 11 bases match TRBD1. This CDR3 comprises 15 residues. V dropped 7 bases and J dropped 6; count of bases not matched to a gene: 11. The germline gives CDR1 SQVTM, CDR2 ANQGSEA.

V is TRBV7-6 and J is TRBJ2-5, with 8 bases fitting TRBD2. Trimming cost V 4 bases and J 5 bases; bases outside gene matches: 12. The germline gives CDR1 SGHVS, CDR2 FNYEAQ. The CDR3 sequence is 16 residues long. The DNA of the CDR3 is TGTGCCAGCAGCTCCGGACTAGCCCGGGCCATCGAGACCCAGTACTTC. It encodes CASSSGLARAIETQYF.

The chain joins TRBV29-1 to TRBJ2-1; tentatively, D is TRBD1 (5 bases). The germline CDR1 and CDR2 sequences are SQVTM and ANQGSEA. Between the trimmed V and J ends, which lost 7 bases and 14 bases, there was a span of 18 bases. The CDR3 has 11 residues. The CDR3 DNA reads TGCAGCGGGCACGCAGGGAATTTGGAGTTCTTC. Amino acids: CSGHAGNLEFF.

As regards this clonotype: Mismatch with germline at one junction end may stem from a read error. CDR3 nucleotides: TGTGCCAGCAGTTTCGGGGGGATAGGAGATACGGAGTATTTT. This translates into CASSFGGIGDTEYF. The gene calls are TRBV12-3 or TRBV12-4 and TRBJ2-3; 7 bases align to TRBD2. This CDR3 region has 14 residues.

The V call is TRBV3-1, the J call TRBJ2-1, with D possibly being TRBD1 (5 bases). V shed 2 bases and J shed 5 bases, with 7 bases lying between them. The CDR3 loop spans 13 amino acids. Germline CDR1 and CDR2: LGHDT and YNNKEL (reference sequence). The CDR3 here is CASSQTRDNEQFF. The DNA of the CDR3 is TGTGCCAGCAGCCAAACCAGGGACAATGAGCAGTTCTTC.

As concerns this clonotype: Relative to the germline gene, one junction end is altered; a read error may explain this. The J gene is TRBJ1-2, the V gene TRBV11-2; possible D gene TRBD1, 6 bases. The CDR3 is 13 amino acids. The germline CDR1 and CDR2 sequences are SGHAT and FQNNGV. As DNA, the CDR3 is TGTGCCAGCAGCATCGGGACATCGTATGGCTCCACCTTC. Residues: CASSIGTSYGSTF.

This CDR3 reads CAISDRTSGGHNEQFF. In DNA form, the CDR3 reads TGTGCCATCAGTGACAGGACTAGCGGGGGTCACAATGAGCAGTTCTTC. The V call is TRBV10-3, the J call TRBJ2-1; 13 bases are shared with TRBD2. The CDR3 runs to 16 residues. The V gene end was trimmed by 3 bases and the J gene end by 5 bases; junction bases not matched to a gene: 4. In germline, CDR1 is ENHRY, CDR2 SYGVKD.

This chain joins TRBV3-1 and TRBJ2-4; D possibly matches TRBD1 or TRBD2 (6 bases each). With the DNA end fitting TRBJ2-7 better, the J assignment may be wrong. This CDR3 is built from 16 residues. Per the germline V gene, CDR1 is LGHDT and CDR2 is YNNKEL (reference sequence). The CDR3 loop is CASSQEGAGRSYEQYF. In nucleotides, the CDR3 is TGTGCCAGCAGCCAAGAGGGGGCAGGGAGGTCCTACGAGCAGTACTTC.

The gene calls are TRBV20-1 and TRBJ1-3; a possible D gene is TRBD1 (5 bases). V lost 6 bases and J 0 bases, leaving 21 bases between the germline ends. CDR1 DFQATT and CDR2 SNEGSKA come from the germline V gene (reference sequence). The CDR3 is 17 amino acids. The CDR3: CSAEGPRDPSSGNTIYF. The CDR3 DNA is TGCAGTGCCGAAGGTCCGCGGGACCCTAGCTCTGGAAACACCATATATTTT.

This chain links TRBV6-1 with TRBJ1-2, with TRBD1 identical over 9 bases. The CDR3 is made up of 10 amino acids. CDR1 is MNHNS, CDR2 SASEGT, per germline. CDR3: CGTGDYGYTF. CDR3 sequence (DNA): TGTGGGACAGGGGACTATGGCTACACCTTC.

The CDR3 DNA follows: TGCAGCGTTGCAAGGATCGGGGGGGGCGATACGCAGTATTTT. Translating gives CSVARIGGGDTQYF. The chain combines TRBV29-1 with TRBJ2-3, with 8 positions matching TRBD2. The CDR3 has 14 amino acids. V shed 4 bases and J 6 bases; nucleotides not matched to a gene: 9. Germline loops: CDR1 SQVTM, CDR2 ANQGSEA.

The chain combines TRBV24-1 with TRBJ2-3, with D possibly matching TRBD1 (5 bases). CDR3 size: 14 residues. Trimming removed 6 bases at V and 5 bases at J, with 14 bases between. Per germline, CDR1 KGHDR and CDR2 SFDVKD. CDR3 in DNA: TGTGCCACCAGTCCCGCAGGGCAGGGAGATACGCAGTATTTT. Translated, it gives CATSPAGQGDTQYF.

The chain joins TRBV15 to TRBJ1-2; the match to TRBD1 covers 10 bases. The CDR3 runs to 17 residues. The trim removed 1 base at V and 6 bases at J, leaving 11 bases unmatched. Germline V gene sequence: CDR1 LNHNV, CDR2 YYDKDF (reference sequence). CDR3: CATSRGRPGQGPNGYTF. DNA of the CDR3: TGTGCCACCAGCAGAGGAAGACCGGGACAGGGGCCCAATGGCTACACCTTC.

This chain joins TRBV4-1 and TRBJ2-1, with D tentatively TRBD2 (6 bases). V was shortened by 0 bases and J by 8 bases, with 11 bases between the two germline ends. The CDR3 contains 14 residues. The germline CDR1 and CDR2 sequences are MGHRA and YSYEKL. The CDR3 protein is CASSQDASGDEQFF. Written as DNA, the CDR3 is TGCGCCAGCAGCCAAGATGCGTCGGGGGATGAGCAGTTCTTC.